Listed below are T cell receptor beta chains from one sample, sequenced in a study of neoadjuvant nivolumab and ipilimumab in lung cancer. TCRdb's copy holds only in-frame clones and misses some; the assay was immunoSEQ multiplex PCR. The sample holds thousands of clones, around three quarters seen once. The material sequenced was peripheral blood, taken after neoadjuvant nivolumab, alone or with ipilimumab, at or shortly before surgery. These receptors were obtained from an adult with non-small cell lung cancer. Each CDR3 is given with its conserved first and last residue.

v_call: TRBV10-3
j_call: TRBJ1-2
cdr3_length: 14
cdr3_aa: CAISKDSMGYGYTF

v_call: TRBV4-1
j_call: TRBJ1-5
cdr3_length: 15
cdr3_aa: CASSQGGLSNQPQHF

v_call: TRBV5-1
j_call: TRBJ2-3
cdr3_length: 15
cdr3_aa: CASSWTSPSTDTQYF

v_call: TRBV18
j_call: TRBJ1-1
cdr3_length: 13
cdr3_aa: CASSPRRATEAFF

v_call: TRBV10-3
j_call: TRBJ2-1
cdr3_length: 15
cdr3_aa: CAIRPLAGVYNEQFF

v_call: TRBV5-1
j_call: TRBJ2-1
cdr3_length: 16
cdr3_aa: CASSLATRAPYNEQFF

v_call: TRBV5-1
j_call: TRBJ1-1
cdr3_length: 10
cdr3_aa: CASGDRTPFF

v_call: TRBV6-6
j_call: TRBJ1-2
cdr3_length: 10
cdr3_aa: CASSGGGYTF

v_call: TRBV6-5
j_call: TRBJ1-5
cdr3_length: 13
cdr3_aa: CASSDLGDQPQHF

v_call: TRBV5-5
j_call: TRBJ2-1
cdr3_length: 15
cdr3_aa: CASSPEDFSYNEQFF

v_call: TRBV5-1
j_call: TRBJ1-2
cdr3_length: 15
cdr3_aa: CASTGGGGELYGYTF

v_call: TRBV19
j_call: TRBJ1-2
cdr3_length: 14
cdr3_aa: CASSIQGTNYGYTF

v_call: TRBV6-6
j_call: TRBJ1-5
cdr3_length: 14
cdr3_aa: CASSQAGGNQPQHF

v_call: TRBV7-6
j_call: TRBJ2-7
cdr3_length: 13
cdr3_aa: CASSFKDFDEQYF

v_call: TRBV15
j_call: TRBJ1-1
cdr3_length: 15
cdr3_aa: CATSRETGGSYEAFF

v_call: TRBV10-3
j_call: TRBJ2-1
cdr3_length: 15
cdr3_aa: CAIREAGVPLDEQFF

v_call: TRBV9
j_call: TRBJ2-7
cdr3_length: 14
cdr3_aa: CASSVSRIAGEQYF

v_call: TRBV29-1
j_call: TRBJ1-1
cdr3_length: 14
cdr3_aa: CSARGQGARAEAFF

v_call: TRBV7-2
j_call: TRBJ2-7
cdr3_length: 16
cdr3_aa: CASSLASTGALYEQYF

v_call: TRBV15
j_call: TRBJ2-3
cdr3_length: 16
cdr3_aa: CATSKRLAGAIDTQYF

v_call: TRBV11-2
j_call: TRBJ1-2
cdr3_length: 15
cdr3_aa: CASSTQQGSVYGYTF

v_call: TRBV2
j_call: TRBJ1-1
cdr3_length: 14
cdr3_aa: CASSTGFMNTEAFF

v_call: TRBV7-6
j_call: TRBJ2-7
cdr3_length: 13
cdr3_aa: CASSPGPNYEQYF

v_call: TRBV6-6
j_call: TRBJ2-1
cdr3_length: 15
cdr3_aa: CASRPSGGAGNEQFF

v_call: TRBV10-2
j_call: TRBJ1-5
cdr3_length: 13
cdr3_aa: CASRSGDNQPQHF

v_call: TRBV2
j_call: TRBJ1-5
cdr3_length: 16
cdr3_aa: CASSELRTYSNQPQHF

v_call: TRBV6-1
j_call: TRBJ1-2
cdr3_length: 10
cdr3_aa: CASSEGGYTF

v_call: TRBV5-5
j_call: TRBJ1-1
cdr3_length: 13
cdr3_aa: CASSSDRATEAFF

v_call: TRBV25-1
j_call: TRBJ2-7
cdr3_length: 12
cdr3_aa: CASSPTGSEQYF

v_call: TRBV5-1
j_call: TRBJ1-1
cdr3_length: 16
cdr3_aa: CASSLEQVNWGTEAFF

v_call: TRBV19
j_call: TRBJ1-2
cdr3_length: 13
cdr3_aa: CASSVEGGYGYTF

v_call: TRBV11-1
j_call: TRBJ2-1
cdr3_length: 16
cdr3_aa: CASSLRMSGGLYEQFF

v_call: TRBV5-1
j_call: TRBJ2-1
cdr3_length: 12
cdr3_aa: CASRDFYNEQFF

v_call: TRBV6-6
j_call: TRBJ2-3
cdr3_length: 13
cdr3_aa: CASRAPGTDTQYF

v_call: TRBV6-6
j_call: TRBJ2-3
cdr3_length: 15
cdr3_aa: CASTPQLTGADTQYF

v_call: TRBV19
j_call: TRBJ1-2
cdr3_length: 15
cdr3_aa: CASSSWTGVLDGYTF

v_call: TRBV30
j_call: TRBJ1-1
cdr3_length: 13
cdr3_aa: CAWGDGRRTEAFF

v_call: TRBV5-6
j_call: TRBJ1-1
cdr3_length: 12
cdr3_aa: CASSLAVAEAFF

v_call: TRBV6-4
j_call: TRBJ2-2
cdr3_length: 13
cdr3_aa: CASSDEATGELFF

v_call: TRBV9
j_call: TRBJ2-7
cdr3_length: 14
cdr3_aa: CASSVYPISYEQYF

v_call: TRBV10-2
j_call: TRBJ2-3
cdr3_length: 14
cdr3_aa: CASSEGTLTDTQYF

v_call: TRBV25-1
j_call: TRBJ2-4
cdr3_length: 11
cdr3_aa: CASSERGSPYF

v_call: TRBV15
j_call: TRBJ2-7
cdr3_length: 13
cdr3_aa: CATSRVPGHEQYF

v_call: TRBV6-6
j_call: TRBJ2-3
cdr3_length: 14
cdr3_aa: CASRDSRGTDTQYF

v_call: TRBV11-2
j_call: TRBJ2-7
cdr3_length: 16
cdr3_aa: CASSLGPGTGLHEQYF

v_call: TRBV5-1
j_call: TRBJ1-3
cdr3_length: 16
cdr3_aa: CASSSGQVISGNTIYF

v_call: TRBV6-5
j_call: TRBJ2-1
cdr3_length: 15
cdr3_aa: CASRDTGLIRGEQFF

v_call: TRBV5-6
j_call: TRBJ1-1
cdr3_length: 14
cdr3_aa: CASSTRLGAGKAFF

v_call: TRBV27
j_call: TRBJ2-3
cdr3_length: 15
cdr3_aa: CASSLQPPSTDTQYF

v_call: TRBV25-1
j_call: TRBJ1-1
cdr3_length: 14
cdr3_aa: CASRLEGVNTEAFF

v_call: TRBV10-2
j_call: TRBJ1-1
cdr3_length: 14
cdr3_aa: CASSASGPNTEAFF

v_call: TRBV4-1
j_call: TRBJ1-1
cdr3_length: 14
cdr3_aa: CASSQELVNTEAFF

v_call: TRBV2
j_call: TRBJ1-5
cdr3_length: 13
cdr3_aa: CASSPQDNQPQHF